A single T cell receptor beta chain is shown here with its context. This record comes from a study of blood T cell repertoires in COVID-19. Per the original methods: It was from reference gene primer amplification that nucleated cell counts were estimated. TCRdb's copy holds only in-frame clones and misses some; the assay was immunoSEQ multiplex PCR. The DNA gave D and trimming, while V, J and clone size come from that table. This sample has about 100,000 clones, with more than 85% found just once. The length of the CDR3 is 19 residues. CDR1 and CDR2 from the germline V gene are SGHDN and FVKESK. V gave up 4 bases and J gave up 0 bases; unmatched junction bases: 12.

The TCR was taken from a man aged 45 to 65 with active COVID-19. Sequencing was carried out using peripheral blood. V is TRBV14 and J is TRBJ2-1, with TRBD2 identical over 10 bases. The CDR3 protein is CASSRRWASGRGSYNEQFF. In nucleotides, the CDR3 is TGTGCCAGCAGCCGTCGATGGGCTAGCGGGAGAGGCTCCTACAATGAGCAGTTCTTC.